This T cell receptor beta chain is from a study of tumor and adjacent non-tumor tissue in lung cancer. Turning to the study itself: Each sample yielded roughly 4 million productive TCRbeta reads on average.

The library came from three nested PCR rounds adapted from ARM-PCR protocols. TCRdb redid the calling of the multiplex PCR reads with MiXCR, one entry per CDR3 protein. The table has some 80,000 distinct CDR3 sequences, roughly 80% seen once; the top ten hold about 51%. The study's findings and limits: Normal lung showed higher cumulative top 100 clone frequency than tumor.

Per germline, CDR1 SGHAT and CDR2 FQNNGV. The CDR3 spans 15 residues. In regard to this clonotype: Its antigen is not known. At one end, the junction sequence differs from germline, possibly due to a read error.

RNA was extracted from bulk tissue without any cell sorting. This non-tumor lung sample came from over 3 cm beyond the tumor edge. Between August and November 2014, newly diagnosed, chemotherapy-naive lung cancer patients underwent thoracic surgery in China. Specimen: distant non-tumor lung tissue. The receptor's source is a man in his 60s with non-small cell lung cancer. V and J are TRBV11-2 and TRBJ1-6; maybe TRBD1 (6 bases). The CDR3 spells CVSSLGGDNNSPFHF. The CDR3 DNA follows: TGCGTCAGCAGCTTAGGAGGGGACAATAATTCACCCTTCCACTTT. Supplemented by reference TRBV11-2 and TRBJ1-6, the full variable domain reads EAGVAQSPRYKIIEKRQSVAFWCNPISGHATLYWYQQILGQGPKLLIQFQNNGVVDDSQLPKDRFSAERLKGVDSTLKIQPAKLEDSAVYLCVSSLGGDNNSPFHFGNGTRLTVT.